Listed below are T cell receptor beta chains from one sample, sequenced in a study of blood T cell repertoires in COVID-19. The data were produced by immunoSEQ multiplex PCR, yet TCRdb's version contains in-frame clones alone and is incomplete. Altogether 200,000 or so clones are present, 87% being singletons, with the ten largest covering 7.2%. Material for sequencing was PBMCs or T cells enriched from blood (not recorded which). The origin of the receptors is a man in his thirties or forties in a cohort exposed to, infected with or recovered from COVID-19 (not recorded which). Both conserved end residues are part of each CDR3. Each record gives: clone size, J gene, V gene, D gene, CDR3 DNA, CDR3 protein. D genes are given only for firm matches. The size of a clone is reported for some rows only, either as once, few or many, or as a class for expanded clones.

abundance: .
j_gene: TRBJ1-4
v_gene: TRBV5-1
d_gene: .
CDR3nt: TGCGCCAGCAGCACCGGTCGGGGATATGAGGAAAAACTGTTTTTT
CDR3aa: CASSTGRGYEEKLFF

abundance: .
j_gene: TRBJ2-6
v_gene: TRBV25-1
d_gene: .
CDR3nt: TGTGCCAGCACGCAGGGGTCCTCTGGGGCCAACGTCCTGACTTTC
CDR3aa: CASTQGSSGANVLTF

abundance: few
j_gene: TRBJ2-2
v_gene: TRBV27
d_gene: .
CDR3nt: TGTGCCAGCAGTCAACGCCCGACTGGAGACACCGGGGAGCTGTTTTTT
CDR3aa: CASSQRPTGDTGELFF

abundance: few
j_gene: TRBJ2-2
v_gene: TRBV7-7
d_gene: TRBD1
CDR3nt: TGTGCTAGCAGCCGACCGGGACAGGGTGGCACCGGGGAGCTGTTTTTT
CDR3aa: CASSRPGQGGTGELFF

abundance: .
j_gene: TRBJ2-1
v_gene: TRBV18
d_gene: TRBD2
CDR3nt: TGTGCCAGCTCACCAATGCTAGCGGGGACCAATGAGCAGTTCTTC
CDR3aa: CASSPMLAGTNEQFF

abundance: .
j_gene: TRBJ2-2
v_gene: TRBV24-1
d_gene: .
CDR3nt: TGTGCCACCAGTGATTTGATGGCAGGGGATACCGGGGAGCTGTTTTTT
CDR3aa: CATSDLMAGDTGELFF

abundance: .
j_gene: TRBJ2-2
v_gene: TRBV24-1
d_gene: TRBD2
CDR3nt: TGTGCCACCAGTGATCAAAGCGGGAGAGTAGACACCGGGGAGCTGTTTTTT
CDR3aa: CATSDQSGRVDTGELFF

abundance: .
j_gene: TRBJ2-7
v_gene: TRBV7-8
d_gene: TRBD2
CDR3nt: TGTGCCAGCAGGGAAACTAGCGGGACTTATTCCTACGAGCAGTACTTC
CDR3aa: CASRETSGTYSYEQYF

abundance: .
j_gene: TRBJ2-7
v_gene: TRBV9
d_gene: .
CDR3nt: TGTGCCAGCAGCCCGGGACTGTACGAGCAGTACTTC
CDR3aa: CASSPGLYEQYF

abundance: .
j_gene: TRBJ1-2
v_gene: TRBV5-4
d_gene: .
CDR3nt: TGTGCCAGCAGCCCCCCGGCGACGGAGGGGTCCCACTATGGCTACACCTTC
CDR3aa: CASSPPATEGSHYGYTF

abundance: .
j_gene: TRBJ2-1
v_gene: TRBV7-2
d_gene: TRBD2
CDR3nt: TGTGCCAGCAGCTTAGGACTAGCGGCCTACAATGAGCAGTTCTTC
CDR3aa: CASSLGLAAYNEQFF

abundance: .
j_gene: TRBJ2-1
v_gene: TRBV5-1
d_gene: TRBD2
CDR3nt: TGCGCCAGCAGCTGGACTTCGGGACTAGCGGAATTTGAGCAGTTCTTC
CDR3aa: CASSWTSGLAEFEQFF

abundance: .
j_gene: TRBJ1-2
v_gene: TRBV2
d_gene: TRBD1
CDR3nt: TGTGCCAGCAGCTGGGACAGACCGGATGGCTACACCTTC
CDR3aa: CASSWDRPDGYTF

abundance: .
j_gene: TRBJ2-7
v_gene: TRBV7-2
d_gene: TRBD2
CDR3nt: TGTGCCAGCAGCCCGGGACTAGCGGGATATTACGAGCAGTACTTC
CDR3aa: CASSPGLAGYYEQYF

abundance: .
j_gene: TRBJ2-5
v_gene: TRBV7-3
d_gene: TRBD2
CDR3nt: TGTGCCAGCAGCGTAGCGGGAGATGGTGAGACCCAGTACTTC
CDR3aa: CASSVAGDGETQYF

abundance: .
j_gene: TRBJ1-2
v_gene: TRBV18
d_gene: .
CDR3nt: TGTGCCAGCTCACCACCTTTGCAGGGACTCGGCTACACCTTC
CDR3aa: CASSPPLQGLGYTF

abundance: .
j_gene: TRBJ2-1
v_gene: TRBV14
d_gene: .
CDR3nt: TGTGCCAGCACACAGGGTTACAATGAGCAGTTCTTC
CDR3aa: CASTQGYNEQFF

abundance: .
j_gene: TRBJ1-2
v_gene: TRBV18
d_gene: TRBD1
CDR3nt: TGTGCCAGCTCACCAGGACAGGGTTGGGGCTACACCTTC
CDR3aa: CASSPGQGWGYTF

abundance: .
j_gene: TRBJ2-7
v_gene: TRBV6-5
d_gene: TRBD1
CDR3nt: TGTGCCAGCAGCACAGGGACAGGGGGAACCTACGAGCAGTACTTC
CDR3aa: CASSTGTGGTYEQYF

abundance: .
j_gene: TRBJ2-7
v_gene: TRBV27
d_gene: .
CDR3nt: TGTGCCAGCAGCCGTCAGGGCAGGGTACCGTTTGAGCAGTACTTC
CDR3aa: CASSRQGRVPFEQYF

abundance: .
j_gene: TRBJ1-1
v_gene: TRBV10-2
d_gene: .
CDR3nt: TGCGCCGGGTCAAGCGGGGGCAGGGACACTGAAGCTTTCTTT
CDR3aa: CAGSSGGRDTEAFF

abundance: .
j_gene: TRBJ2-5
v_gene: TRBV7-8
d_gene: TRBD2
CDR3nt: TGTGCCAGCAGCTTAGCGGGGGGGAAAGAGACCCAGTACTTC
CDR3aa: CASSLAGGKETQYF

abundance: .
j_gene: TRBJ1-2
v_gene: TRBV11-2
d_gene: .
CDR3nt: TGTGCCAGCAGCTTAGTTCCGAGCTATGGCTACACCTTC
CDR3aa: CASSLVPSYGYTF